This TCR beta chain was found in a study of shared clonotypes between healthy human individuals. Study context: Donors had three CD4 naive, three CD4 memory, two CD8 naive and one CD8 memory plate apiece.

The germline V gene encodes CDR1 MNHNS and CDR2 SASEGT. Trimming stripped 2 bases from V and 7 bases from J, with 11 bases between. CDR3 size: 13 residues. General study findings and limits: Of the naive CD4 clonotypes, approximately 5% were shared across several donors. It was the non-shared clonotypes that had lower generation probabilities than clonotypes shared by all four donors.

Genomic DNA (from each subset) was split evenly across several immunoSEQ plates. The table came from immunoSEQ multiplex PCR; TCRdb's copy has only in-frame clones and leaves some out. In the table there are 2 million to 3 million clones, 93% of which are singletons. A word on this clone: Its target is not known.

Material: naive CD4+ T cells from PBMCs. Subset described: CD45RA+ positively selected. The chain uses TRBV6-1 and TRBJ2-5, with D unresolved. This TCR derives from a man between 18 and 29 years old in good health. Some clones in this sample may be carry-over from other donors' samples. This CDR3 reads CASSENVIGTQYF. The CDR3 nucleotides are TGTGCCAGCAGTGAAAATGTAATCGGGACCCAGTACTTC.